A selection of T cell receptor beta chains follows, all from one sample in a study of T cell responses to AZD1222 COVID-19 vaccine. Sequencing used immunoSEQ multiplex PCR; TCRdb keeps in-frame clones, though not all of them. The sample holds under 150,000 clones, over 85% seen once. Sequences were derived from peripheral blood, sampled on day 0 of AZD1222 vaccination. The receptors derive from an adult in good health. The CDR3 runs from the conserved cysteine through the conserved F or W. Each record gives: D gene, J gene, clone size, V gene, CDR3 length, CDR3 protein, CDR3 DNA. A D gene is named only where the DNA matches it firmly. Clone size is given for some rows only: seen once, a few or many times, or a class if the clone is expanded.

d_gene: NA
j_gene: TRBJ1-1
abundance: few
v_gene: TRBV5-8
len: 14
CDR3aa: CASSLAGTNTEAFF
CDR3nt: TGTGCCAGCAGCTTGGCAGGGACGAACACTGAAGCTTTCTTT

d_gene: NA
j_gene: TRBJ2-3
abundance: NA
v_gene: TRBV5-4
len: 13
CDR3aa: CAGEGASEDTQYF
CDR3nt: TGCGCAGGGGAAGGGGCTAGCGAAGATACGCAGTATTTT

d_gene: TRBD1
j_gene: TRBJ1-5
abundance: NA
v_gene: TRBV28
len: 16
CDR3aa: CASSLVWTGRNQPQHF
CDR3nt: TGTGCCAGCAGTTTAGTCTGGACAGGACGCAATCAGCCCCAGCATTTT

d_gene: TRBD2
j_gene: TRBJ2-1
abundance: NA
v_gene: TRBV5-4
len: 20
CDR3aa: CASSLKLAGGIPISYNEQFF
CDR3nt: TGTGCCAGCAGCTTGAAGCTAGCGGGAGGGATACCCATCTCCTACAATGAGCAGTTCTTC

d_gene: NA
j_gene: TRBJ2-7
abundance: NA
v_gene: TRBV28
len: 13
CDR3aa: CASCPQGQYEQYF
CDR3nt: TGTGCCAGCTGTCCACAGGGCCAGTACGAGCAGTACTTC

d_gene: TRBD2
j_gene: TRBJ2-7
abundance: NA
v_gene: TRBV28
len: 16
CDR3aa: CASSPRGGGTVHEQYF
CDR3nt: TGTGCCAGCAGTCCACGGGGGGGTGGGACCGTCCACGAGCAGTACTTC

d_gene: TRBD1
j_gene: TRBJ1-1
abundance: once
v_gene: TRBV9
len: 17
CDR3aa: CASSVSSLRGRVDEAFF
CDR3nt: TGTGCCAGCAGCGTATCCTCCTTGAGGGGGCGCGTCGATGAAGCTTTCTTT

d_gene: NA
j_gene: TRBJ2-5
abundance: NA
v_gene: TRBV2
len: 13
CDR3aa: CASSVSNRETQYF
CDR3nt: TGTGCCAGCAGTGTTTCTAACAGGGAGACCCAGTACTTC

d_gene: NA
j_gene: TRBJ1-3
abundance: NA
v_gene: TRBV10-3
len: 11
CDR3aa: CAISEGPDIYF
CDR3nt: TGTGCCATCAGTGAAGGGCCGGACATATATTTT

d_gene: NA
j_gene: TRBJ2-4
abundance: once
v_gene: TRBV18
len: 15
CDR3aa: CASSREILAKNIQYF
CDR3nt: TGTGCCAGCTCTCGGGAGATTCTAGCCAAAAACATTCAGTACTTC

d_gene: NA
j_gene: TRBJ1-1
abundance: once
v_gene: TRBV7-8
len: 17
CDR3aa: CASSIPGTIPRNAEAFF
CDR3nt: TGTGCCAGCAGCATCCCGGGAACAATCCCCAGAAACGCTGAAGCTTTCTTT

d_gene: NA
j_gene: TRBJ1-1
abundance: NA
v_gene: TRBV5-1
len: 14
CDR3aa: CASSWSGGDAEAFF
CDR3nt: TGCGCCAGCAGCTGGTCTGGGGGAGACGCTGAAGCTTTCTTT

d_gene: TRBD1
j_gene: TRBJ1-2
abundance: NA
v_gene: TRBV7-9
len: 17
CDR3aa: CASSPHGTGWPFYGYTF
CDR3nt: TGTGCCAGCAGCCCACACGGGACAGGTTGGCCGTTTTATGGCTACACCTTC

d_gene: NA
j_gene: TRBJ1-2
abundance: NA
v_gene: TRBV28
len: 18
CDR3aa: CASSPRTLLTVGGNGYTF
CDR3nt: TGTGCCAGCAGTCCGAGGACCCTCTTGACTGTAGGGGGAAATGGCTACACCTTC

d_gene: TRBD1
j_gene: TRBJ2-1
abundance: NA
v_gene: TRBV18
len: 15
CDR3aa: CASSPQQGAKDEQFF
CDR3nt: TGTGCCAGCTCACCACAGCAGGGGGCGAAGGATGAGCAGTTCTTC

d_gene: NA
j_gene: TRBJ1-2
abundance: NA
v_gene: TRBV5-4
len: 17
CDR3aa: CASSNHGGGSTNYGYTF
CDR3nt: TGTGCCAGCAGCAACCACGGGGGGGGCAGCACCAACTATGGCTACACCTTC

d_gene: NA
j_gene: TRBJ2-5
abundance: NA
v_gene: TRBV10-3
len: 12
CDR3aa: CAISPGVETQYF
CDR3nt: TGTGCCATCAGTCCCGGGGTGGAGACCCAGTACTTC